This T cell receptor (beta chain) was sequenced for a study of cytomegalovirus exposure and HLA in healthy donors. Each of the donors was a healthy bone marrow donor. Whereas donors were nominally healthy upon sampling, unrecorded immune exposures were probable. V dropped 2 bases and J dropped 4 bases, with 13 bases sitting between them. Germline-derived CDR1 and CDR2 are LGHNA and YNFKEQ. The CDR3 contains 15 residues. In the case of this clone: Its antigen is undetermined.

The PCR made use of 60 Vbeta and 13 Jbeta primers. Measured with immunoSEQ multiplex PCR; TCRdb has only the in-frame clones, and not every one. The table shows 95,000 to 100,000 clones, with around 9.6% occurring only once. The study, taken as a whole, reports: V- and J-gene trimming in TCR beta was tied to a missense DCLRE1C variant by an analysis performed later. In a later analysis, specific HLA alleles were associated with 15,000 to 20,000 TCR beta sequences at a 0.05 false discovery rate.

The chain has TRBV4-2 and TRBJ2-3; weak D call: TRBD2 (6 bases). Sequenced input: PBMCs. This sequence was found in a man in his forties or fifties in good health and CMV-seropositive. DNA for the CDR3: TGTGCCAGCAGCCAAAGACTAGATCTCGCAGATACGCAGTATTTT. It encodes CASSQRLDLADTQYF.